The next 4 T cell receptor beta chains were all read from a single sample in a study of cytomegalovirus exposure and HLA in healthy donors. The PCR ran on 60 Vbeta and 13 Jbeta primers. Sequenced by immunoSEQ multiplex PCR; TCRdb stores in-frame clones only, minus some. The sample shows 150,000 to 200,000 clones, roughly three quarters of them seen only once. Specimen: PBMCs. Receptor source: a man aged 18 to 30 in good health and CMV-seropositive.

This sequence joins TRBV6-4 and TRBJ2-1, with 7 nucleotides matching TRBD2. Trimming cost V 0 bases and J 7 bases; bases outside gene matches: 9. Germline V lookup: CDR1 MRHNA, CDR2 SNTAGT. This CDR3 region has 16 residues. The CDR3 spells CASSDSAGGGLNEQFF. The CDR3 bases are TGTGCCAGCAGTGACTCGGCGGGCGGGGGACTTAATGAGCAGTTCTTC.

The V and J genes are TRBV19 and TRBJ1-2; no reliable D call. This CDR3 is built from 18 residues. V gave up 1 base and J gave up 4 bases, with 22 bases separating them. Looked up from germline, CDR1 is LNHDA and CDR2 is SQIVND (reference sequence). The CDR3 nucleotides read TGTGCCAGTAGTATAGCGGAGACCCTCGCTTGGGAGGGCTATGGCTACACCTTC. This sequence encodes CASSIAETLAWEGYGYTF.

This clone was found a few times. V gene TRBV10-3 combines with J gene TRBJ2-1; D perhaps matches TRBD1 (5 bases). V gave up 1 base and J gave up 7 bases, with 11 bases separating them. CDR3 length: 14 amino acids. In germline, CDR1 is ENHRY, CDR2 SYGVKD. CDR3 protein: CAISELTGKNEQFF. CDR3 DNA: TGTGCCATCAGTGAGTTAACAGGAAAGAATGAGCAGTTCTTC.

J is TRBJ1-2 and V is TRBV5-4; no clear D gene. CDR1 is SGHNT and CDR2 is YYREEE in the germline V gene (reference sequence). CDR3 length: 12 residues. Trimming stripped 1 base from V and 9 bases from J, with 10 bases between. Here the CDR3 DNA reads TGTGCCAGCAGCTTGAACGGTCTCCGCTACACCTTC. Protein: CASSLNGLRYTF.